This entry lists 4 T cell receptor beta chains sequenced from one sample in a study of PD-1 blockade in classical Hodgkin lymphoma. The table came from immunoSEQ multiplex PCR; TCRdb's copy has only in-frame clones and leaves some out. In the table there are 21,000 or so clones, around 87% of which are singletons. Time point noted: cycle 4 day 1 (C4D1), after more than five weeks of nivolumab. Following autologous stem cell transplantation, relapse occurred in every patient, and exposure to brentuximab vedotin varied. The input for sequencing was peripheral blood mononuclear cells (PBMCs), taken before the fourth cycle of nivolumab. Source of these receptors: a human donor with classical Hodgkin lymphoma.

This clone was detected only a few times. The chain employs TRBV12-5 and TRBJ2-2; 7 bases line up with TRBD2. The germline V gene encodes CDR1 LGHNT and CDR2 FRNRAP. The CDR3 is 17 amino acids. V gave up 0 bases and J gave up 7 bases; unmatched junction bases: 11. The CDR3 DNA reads TGTGCTAGTGGTTTGGTAATCGGGAGGCGTGTTAACGGGGAGCTGTTTTTT. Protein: CASGLVIGRRVNGELFF.

This CDR3 reads CASSVSSGRNIQYF. CDR3 DNA: TGCGCCAGCAGTGTGTCAAGCGGGAGAAACATTCAGTACTTC. This chain uses TRBV10-2 with TRBJ2-4, with 8 bases matching TRBD2. J was trimmed by 6 bases and V by 4 bases; bases with no gene match: 5. The CDR3 consists of 14 residues. Germline loops: CDR1 WSHSY, CDR2 SAAADI.

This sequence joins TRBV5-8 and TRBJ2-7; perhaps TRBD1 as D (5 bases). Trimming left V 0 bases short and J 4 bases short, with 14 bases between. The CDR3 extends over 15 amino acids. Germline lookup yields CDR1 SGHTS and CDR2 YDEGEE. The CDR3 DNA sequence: TGTGCCAGCAGCTTGGTCCAGGGCCCCCGGTACGAGCAGTACTTC. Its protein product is CASSLVQGPRYEQYF.

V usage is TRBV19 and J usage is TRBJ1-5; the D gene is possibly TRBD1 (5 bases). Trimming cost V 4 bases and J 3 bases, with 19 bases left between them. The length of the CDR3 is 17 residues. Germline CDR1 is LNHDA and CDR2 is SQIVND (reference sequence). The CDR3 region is CASSNPGTKLLNQPQHF. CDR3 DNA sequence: TGTGCCAGTAGTAATCCCGGGACCAAGCTTCTCAATCAGCCCCAGCATTTT.